This entry features one T cell receptor (beta chain) sequence. The data are from a study of blood T cell repertoires in COVID-19. Using immunoSEQ multiplex PCR, the repertoire was profiled, and TCRdb retains in-frame clones only, with some absent. This sample has about 320,000 clones, with 85% to 95% found just once. The source is a woman between 25 and 40 years old who had been exposed to COVID-19. The sequenced sample consisted of PBMCs or T cells enriched from blood (not recorded which).

The CDR3 sequence: CAWGLGTLQETQYF. The CDR3 nucleotides read TGTGCCTGGGGATTAGGGACACTCCAAGAGACCCAGTACTTC. The chain uses TRBV30 and TRBJ2-5, with D perhaps matching TRBD1 (6 bases). Germline V gene sequence: CDR1 GTSNPN, CDR2 SVGIG (reference sequence). The CDR3 is made up of 14 amino acids. V was cut by 5 bases and J by 1 base, with 14 bases left in between.